The following is a T cell receptor beta chain sequence with its context. Its antigen is still unknown. The sample originates from a study of cytomegalovirus exposure and HLA in healthy donors. Findings and caveats of the study: An Asian-associated ancestry cluster reportedly showed fewer N-insertions than the roughly 670-donor mean in a later analysis. A cluster of highly shared sequence variants was likely a sequencing artifact.

Germline CDR1 LNHNV, CDR2 YYDKDF (reference sequence). J lost 0 bases, V lost 4 bases, and 5 bases had no gene match. CDR3 length: 16 residues. The PCR ran on 60 Vbeta and 13 Jbeta primers. Clones were sequenced by immunoSEQ multiplex PCR, and TCRdb holds only the in-frame ones, with some missing. The data show more than 110,000 clones, 60% to 80% seen once. Sequencing was done on a sample of PBMCs. The receptor's source is a man between 18 and 29 years old in good health and CMV-seronegative. The chain recombines TRBV15 with TRBJ2-2; 7 positions match TRBD1. The CDR3 protein is CATSIEGQPNTGELFF. CDR3 bases: TGTGCCACCAGCATTGAGGGACAGCCGAACACCGGGGAGCTGTTTTTT.